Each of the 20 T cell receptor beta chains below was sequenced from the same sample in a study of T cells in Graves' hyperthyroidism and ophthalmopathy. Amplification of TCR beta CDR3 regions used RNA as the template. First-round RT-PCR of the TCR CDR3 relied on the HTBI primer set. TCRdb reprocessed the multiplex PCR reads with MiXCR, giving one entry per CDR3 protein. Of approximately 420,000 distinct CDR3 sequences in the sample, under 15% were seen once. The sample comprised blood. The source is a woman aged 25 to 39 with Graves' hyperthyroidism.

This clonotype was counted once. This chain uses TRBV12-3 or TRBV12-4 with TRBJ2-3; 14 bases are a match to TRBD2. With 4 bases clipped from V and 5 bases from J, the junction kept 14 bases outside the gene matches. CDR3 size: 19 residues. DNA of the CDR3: TGTGCCAGCAGTTCGCATCTACCGGGACTAGCGGGAGCAGGAGATACGCAGTATTTT. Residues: CASSSHLPGLAGAGDTQYF.

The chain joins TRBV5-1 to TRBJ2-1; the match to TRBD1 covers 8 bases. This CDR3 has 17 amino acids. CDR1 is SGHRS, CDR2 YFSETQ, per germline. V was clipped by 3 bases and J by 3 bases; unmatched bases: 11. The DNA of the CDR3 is TGCGCCAGCAGCTCGACCGCACAGGGGGATTACTACAATGAGCAGTTCTTC. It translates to CASSSTAQGDYYNEQFF.

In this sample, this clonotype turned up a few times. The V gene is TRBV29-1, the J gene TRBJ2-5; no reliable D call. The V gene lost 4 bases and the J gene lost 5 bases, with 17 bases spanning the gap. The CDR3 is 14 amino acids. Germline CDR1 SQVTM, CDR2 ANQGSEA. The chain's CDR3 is CSVAWQSEVETQYF. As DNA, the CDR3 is TGCAGCGTTGCGTGGCAGTCTGAGGTGGAGACCCAGTACTTC.

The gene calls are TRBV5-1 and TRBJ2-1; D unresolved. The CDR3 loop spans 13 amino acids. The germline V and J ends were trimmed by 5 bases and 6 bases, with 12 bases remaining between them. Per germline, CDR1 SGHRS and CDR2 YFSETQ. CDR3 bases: TGCGCCAGCAGGGAGACGCAGGCCAATGAGCAGTTCTTC. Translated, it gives CASRETQANEQFF.

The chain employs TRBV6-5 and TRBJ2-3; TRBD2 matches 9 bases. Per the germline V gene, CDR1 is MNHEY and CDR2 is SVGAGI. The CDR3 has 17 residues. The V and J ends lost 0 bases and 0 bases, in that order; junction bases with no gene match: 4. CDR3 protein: CASSYSLAGISTDTQYF. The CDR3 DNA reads TGTGCCAGCAGTTACTCGCTAGCGGGAATTAGCACAGATACGCAGTATTTT.

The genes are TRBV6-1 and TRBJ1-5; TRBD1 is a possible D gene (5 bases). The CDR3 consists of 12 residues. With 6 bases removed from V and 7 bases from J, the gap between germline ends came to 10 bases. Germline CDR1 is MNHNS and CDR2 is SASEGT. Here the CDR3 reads CASRRYRQPQHF. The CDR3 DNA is TGTGCCAGCAGGAGGTACAGGCAGCCCCAGCATTTT.

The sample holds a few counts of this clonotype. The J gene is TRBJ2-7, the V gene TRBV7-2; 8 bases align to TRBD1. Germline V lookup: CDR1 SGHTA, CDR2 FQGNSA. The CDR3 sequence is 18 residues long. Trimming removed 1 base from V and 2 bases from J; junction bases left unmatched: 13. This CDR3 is CASSLENGFQDRAYEQYF. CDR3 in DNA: TGTGCCAGCAGCTTAGAAAACGGGTTCCAGGACAGGGCCTACGAGCAGTACTTC.

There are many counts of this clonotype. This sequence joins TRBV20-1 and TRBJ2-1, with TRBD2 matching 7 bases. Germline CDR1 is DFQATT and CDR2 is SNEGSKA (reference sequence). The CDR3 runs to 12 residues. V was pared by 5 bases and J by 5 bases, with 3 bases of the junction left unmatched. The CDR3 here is CSALADNNEQFF. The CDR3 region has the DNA TGCAGTGCTCTAGCGGATAACAATGAGCAGTTCTTC.

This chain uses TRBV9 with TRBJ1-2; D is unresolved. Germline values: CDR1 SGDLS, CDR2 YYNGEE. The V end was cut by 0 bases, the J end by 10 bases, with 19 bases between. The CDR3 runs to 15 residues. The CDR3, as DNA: TGTGCCAGCAGCGTAGAGTTGGGCGCAAGTGAAATCTACACCTTC. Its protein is CASSVELGASEIYTF.

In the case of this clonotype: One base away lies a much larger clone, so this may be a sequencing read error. This chain's CDR3 is CASTVLNTRYF. The CDR3, as DNA: TGTGCCAGCACCGTGCTGAATACGCGGTATTTT. This sequence joins TRBV11-2 and TRBJ2-3; D gene uncertain. The CDR3 extends over 11 amino acids. In germline, CDR1 is SGHAT, CDR2 FQNNGV.

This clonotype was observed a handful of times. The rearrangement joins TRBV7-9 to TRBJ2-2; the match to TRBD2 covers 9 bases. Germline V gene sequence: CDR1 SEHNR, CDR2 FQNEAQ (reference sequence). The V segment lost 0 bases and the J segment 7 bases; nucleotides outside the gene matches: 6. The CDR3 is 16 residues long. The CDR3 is CASSLAGSGSGGELFF. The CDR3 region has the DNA TGTGCCAGCAGCTTAGCGGGTAGCGGGAGTGGCGGGGAGCTGTTTTTT.

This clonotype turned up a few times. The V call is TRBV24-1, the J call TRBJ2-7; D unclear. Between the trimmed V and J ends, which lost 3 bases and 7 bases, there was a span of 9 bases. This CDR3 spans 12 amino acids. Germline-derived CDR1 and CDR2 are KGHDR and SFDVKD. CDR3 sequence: CATSDRSTEQYF. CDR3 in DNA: TGTGCCACCAGTGATAGAAGTACTGAGCAGTACTTC.

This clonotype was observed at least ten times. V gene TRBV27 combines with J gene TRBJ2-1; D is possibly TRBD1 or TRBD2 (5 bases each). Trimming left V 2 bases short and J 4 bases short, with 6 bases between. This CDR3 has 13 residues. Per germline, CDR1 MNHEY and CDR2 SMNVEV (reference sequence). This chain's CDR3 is CASSLGGYNEQFF. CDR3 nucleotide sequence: TGTGCCAGCAGTTTAGGGGGATACAATGAGCAGTTCTTC.

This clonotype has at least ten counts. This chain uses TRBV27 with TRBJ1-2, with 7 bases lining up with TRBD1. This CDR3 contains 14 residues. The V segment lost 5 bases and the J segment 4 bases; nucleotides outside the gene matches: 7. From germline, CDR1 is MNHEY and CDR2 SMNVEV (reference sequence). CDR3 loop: CASSPTGATYGYTF. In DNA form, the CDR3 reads TGTGCCAGCAGTCCCACAGGGGCGACCTATGGCTACACCTTC.

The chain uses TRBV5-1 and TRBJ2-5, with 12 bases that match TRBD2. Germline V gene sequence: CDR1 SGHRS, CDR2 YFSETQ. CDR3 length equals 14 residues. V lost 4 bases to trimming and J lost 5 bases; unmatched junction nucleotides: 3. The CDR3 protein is CASSLTSGSETQYF. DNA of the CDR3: TGCGCCAGCAGCCTGACTAGCGGGAGCGAGACCCAGTACTTC.

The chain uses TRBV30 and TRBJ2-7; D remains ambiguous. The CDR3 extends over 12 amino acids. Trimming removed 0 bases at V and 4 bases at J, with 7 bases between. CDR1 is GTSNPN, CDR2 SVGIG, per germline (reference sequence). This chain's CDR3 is CAWSVSYYEQYF. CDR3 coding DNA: TGTGCCTGGAGTGTATCGTATTACGAGCAGTACTTC.

The CDR3 coding sequence is TGTGCCAGCAGTTTAGAGGGGGGGAAAAAGCAGTTCTTC. It translates to CASSLEGGKKQFF. This sequence joins TRBV6-5 and TRBJ2-1; tentatively, D is TRBD2 (7 bases). The V end was cut by 4 bases, the J end by 11 bases, with 15 bases between. Germline V lookup: CDR1 MNHEY, CDR2 SVGAGI. The CDR3 has 13 residues.

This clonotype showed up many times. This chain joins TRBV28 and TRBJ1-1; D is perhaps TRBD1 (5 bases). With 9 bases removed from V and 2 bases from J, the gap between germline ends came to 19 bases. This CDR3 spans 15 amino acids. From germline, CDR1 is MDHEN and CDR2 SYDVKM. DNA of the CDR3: TGTGCCAGTTCCAACGGGGCTGCGGGAAACACTGAAGCTTTCTTT. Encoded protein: CASSNGAAGNTEAFF.

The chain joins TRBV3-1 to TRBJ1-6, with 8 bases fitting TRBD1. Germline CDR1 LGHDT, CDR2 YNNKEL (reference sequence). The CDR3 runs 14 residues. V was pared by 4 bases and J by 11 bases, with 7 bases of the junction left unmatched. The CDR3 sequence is CASSPGQGDPPLHF. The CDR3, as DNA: TGTGCCAGCAGCCCCGGACAGGGTGATCCACCCCTCCACTTT.

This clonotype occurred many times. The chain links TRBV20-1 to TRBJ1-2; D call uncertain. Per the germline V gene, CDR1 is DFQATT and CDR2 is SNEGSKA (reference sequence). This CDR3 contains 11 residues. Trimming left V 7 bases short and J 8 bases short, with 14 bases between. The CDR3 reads CSVRRMIGYTF. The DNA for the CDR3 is TGCAGTGTTCGACGTATGATAGGCTACACCTTC.